The clone carrying this T cell receptor beta chain showed up many times. As yet, its antigen is unknown. This record belongs to a study of response to subunit inactivated influenza vaccine. Notes on the study in general: After each seasonal influenza vaccination, few new T cells are recruited, the authors suggested.

TCRdb re-derived calls from the RT-PCR reads in MiXCR, one entry per CDR3 protein. The sample records about 480,000 distinct CDR3 sequences, 25% being singletons. Per germline, CDR1 SGHRS and CDR2 YFSETQ. V lost 1 base and J 1 base, leaving 5 bases between the germline ends. This CDR3 region has 14 residues. The chain is built from TRBV5-1 and TRBJ2-2; D remains ambiguous. The source is a man aged 50 or older who received an inactivated influenza vaccine. The starting material was CD4+ T cells sorted from PBMCs, obtained roughly 5 days after vaccination. As DNA, the CDR3 is TGCGCCAGCAGCTTGAGGGTGAACACCGGGGAGCTGTTTTTT. Protein product: CASSLRVNTGELFF.